The 13 T cell receptor beta chains below come from one sample, sequenced in a study of patients and donors after allogeneic stem cell transplantation. TCRdb recomputed calls from the RT-PCR reads with MiXCR, one row per CDR3 protein. The sample records about 200,000 distinct CDR3 sequences, 38% being singletons. What was sequenced was blood, either unsorted or a sorted T cell fraction (not recorded which). The receptor source for this set is a human donor who was either an allogeneic HSCT recipient or a stem cell or donor lymphocyte infusion donor (not recorded which). It is not recorded whose cells these are; they may come from a transplant donor.

This clonotype was found a few times. V and J are TRBV9 and TRBJ2-1; tentative D call: TRBD2 (6 bases). Germline V gene data show CDR1 as SGDLS and CDR2 as YYNGEE. The CDR3 is made up of 11 amino acids. V shed 2 bases and J shed 9 bases, with 6 bases lying between them. CDR3 DNA: TGTGCCAGCAGCGTTAGCGGTGAGCAGTTCTTC. Translated, it gives CASSVSGEQFF.

The chain couples TRBV4-1 to TRBJ1-5, with TRBD1 matching 8 bases. The V segment lost 3 bases and the J segment 5 bases; nucleotides outside the gene matches: 3. Germline V lookup: CDR1 MGHRA, CDR2 YSYEKL. The CDR3 consists of 14 residues. The CDR3 DNA is TGCGCCAGCAGCCAGGTGACAGGGGATCAGCCCCAGCATTTT. As protein: CASSQVTGDQPQHF.

V usage is TRBV5-1 and J usage is TRBJ1-2; D is possibly TRBD1 (5 bases). CDR1 and CDR2 (germline): SGHRS, YFSETQ. The CDR3 is 15 amino acids. The V end was cut by 5 bases, the J end by 0 bases, with 14 bases between. The CDR3 region is CASSSGTPANYGYTF. The CDR3, as DNA: TGCGCCAGCAGTTCCGGGACCCCAGCTAACTATGGCTACACCTTC.

In its sample, this clonotype was seen a few times. The chain uses TRBV6-5 and TRBJ1-3; 8 bases are a match to TRBD1. The CDR3 sequence is 15 residues long. Trimming cost V 6 bases and J 0 bases; bases outside gene matches: 4. Germline CDR1 reads MNHEY; CDR2 reads SVGAGI. The CDR3 loop is CASRRTGGSGNTIYF. The CDR3 nucleotides are TGTGCCAGCAGGCGTACAGGGGGCTCTGGAAACACCATATATTTT.

This clonotype has a handful of counts. The chain has TRBV4-3 and TRBJ1-4; tentative D call: TRBD1 (5 bases). The CDR3 covers 14 residues. Per the germline V gene, CDR1 is LGHNA and CDR2 is YSLEER. The V gene lost 1 base and the J gene lost 4 bases, with 7 bases spanning the gap. CDR3 amino acids: CASSQVGGNEKLFF. In nucleotides, the CDR3 is TGCGCCAGCAGCCAAGTTGGGGGTAATGAAAAACTGTTTTTT.

This chain links TRBV6-5 with TRBJ2-3, with TRBD2 matching over 7 bases. CDR1 is MNHEY, CDR2 SVGAGI, per germline. The CDR3 spans 14 residues. Trimming removed 6 bases from V and 1 base from J; junction bases left unmatched: 4. The CDR3 DNA reads as TGTGCCAGCAGCGTACGGGGGGGCACAGATACGCAGTATTTT. Protein product: CASSVRGGTDTQYF.

The chain combines TRBV20-1 with TRBJ2-2; D remains unclear. CDR1 is DFQATT, CDR2 SNEGSKA, per germline (reference sequence). V dropped 4 bases and J dropped 1 base, with 10 bases sitting between them. The CDR3 totals 14 residues. CDR3 protein: CSATDKMNTGELFF. CDR3 nucleotides: TGCAGTGCTACTGACAAGATGAACACCGGGGAGCTGTTTTTT.

This clonotype has a handful of counts. The V and J genes are TRBV6-9 and TRBJ1-1, with D perhaps TRBD1 (5 bases). V lost 7 bases to trimming and J lost 5 bases, with 17 bases between them. This CDR3 has 14 residues. Germline V CDR1 and CDR2: MNHGY, SVAAGI. The CDR3 is CASTKRWGGTEAFF. In nucleotides, the CDR3 is TGTGCCAGCACTAAACGATGGGGGGGAACTGAAGCTTTCTTT.

The chain couples TRBV4-1 to TRBJ1-2, with D unclear. There are 14 residues in the CDR3. Germline V gene lookup returns CDR1 MGHRA and CDR2 YSYEKL. Trimming left V 0 bases short and J 8 bases short, with 13 bases between. Here the CDR3 DNA reads TGCGCCAGCAGCCAAGAATGGGCGGCGAAAGGCTACACCTTC. It encodes CASSQEWAAKGYTF.

The CDR3 reads CASLDRGRGETEAFF. CDR3 DNA: TGTGCCAGCTTGGACAGGGGAAGGGGCGAAACTGAAGCTTTCTTT. The V call is TRBV7-9, the J call TRBJ1-1; 9 bases match TRBD1. Trimming removed 8 bases from V and 5 bases from J; junction bases left unmatched: 12. Germline V gene lookup returns CDR1 SEHNR and CDR2 FQNEAQ (reference sequence). CDR3 length equals 15 residues.

This sequence joins TRBV4-3 and TRBJ1-1, with D tentatively TRBD1 (6 bases). The CDR3 sequence is 12 residues long. Germline-derived CDR1 and CDR2 are LGHNA and YSLEER. Trimming pared 3 bases from V and 11 bases from J, leaving 13 bases between. The DNA for the CDR3 is TGCGCCAGCAGCCAGGCTAACAGGGAGGCTTTCTTT. This translates into CASSQANREAFF.

The chain has TRBV12-3 or TRBV12-4 and TRBJ2-2, with unresolved D. V lost 3 bases and J 0 bases, leaving 8 bases between the germline ends. CDR3 length: 15 residues. Here the CDR3 reads CASSFTLSNTGELFF. The CDR3 DNA sequence: TGTGCCAGCAGTTTTACGCTTTCGAACACCGGGGAGCTGTTTTTT.

This clonotype occurred a few times. The CDR3 bases are TGTGCCAGCAGCGCCCGGGTCTTCACTGAAGCTTTCTTT. The encoded protein is CASSARVFTEAFF. The V and J genes are TRBV11-2 and TRBJ1-1; no definite D call. The CDR3 runs 13 residues. V was pared by 5 bases and J by 4 bases, with 11 bases between. Per the germline V gene, CDR1 is SGHAT and CDR2 is FQNNGV. The full variable domain, rest sourced from reference TRBV11-2 and TRBJ1-1, is EAGVAQSPRYKIIEKRQSVAFWCNPISGHATLYWYQQILGQGPKLLIQFQNNGVVDDSQLPKDRFSAERLKGVDSTLKIQPAKLEDSAVYLCASSARVFTEAFFGQGTRLTVV.